Presented here are 30 T cell receptor beta chains from one specimen sequenced in a study of blood T cell repertoires in COVID-19. The assay was immunoSEQ multiplex PCR, and TCRdb's table has in-frame clones only and misses some. This table has a few hundred thousand clones, 90% appearing once. Material for sequencing was PBMCs or T cells enriched from blood (not recorded which). These receptors were collected from a woman under 30 with acute COVID-19.

This sequence joins TRBV28 and TRBJ2-1; D might be TRBD2 (5 bases). Germline values: CDR1 MDHEN, CDR2 SYDVKM. The length of the CDR3 is 16 residues. Trimming pared 5 bases from V and 1 base from J, leaving 15 bases between. The CDR3 spells CASSHAGGGSYNEQFF. Here the CDR3 DNA reads TGTGCCAGCAGTCACGCTGGAGGAGGTTCCTACAATGAGCAGTTCTTC.

V gene TRBV5-1 combines with J gene TRBJ1-5; a possible D gene is TRBD1 (6 bases). Germline-derived CDR1 and CDR2 are SGHRS and YFSETQ. Trimming cost V 2 bases and J 0 bases, with 9 bases left between them. This CDR3 has 15 residues. This chain's CDR3 is CASSLSGASNQPQHF. Written as DNA, the CDR3 is TGCGCCAGCAGCTTATCAGGGGCTAGCAATCAGCCCCAGCATTTT.

The chain combines TRBV15 with TRBJ1-5, with D perhaps matching TRBD1 (5 bases). The CDR3 extends over 14 amino acids. V lost 8 bases, J lost 3 bases, and 14 bases lay in between. Germline CDR1 and CDR2: LNHNV and YYDKDF (reference sequence). CDR3 amino acids: CATRPAGNNQPQHF. As DNA, the CDR3 is TGTGCCACCCGGCCTGCAGGGAACAATCAGCCCCAGCATTTT.

The chain has TRBV28 and TRBJ2-7; tentative D call: TRBD2 (5 bases). Trimming took off 1 base at V and 5 bases at J, with 15 bases between the two ends. CDR1 and CDR2 from the germline V gene are MDHEN and SYDVKM. This CDR3 has 15 amino acids. CDR3 bases: TGTGCCAGCAGTTTATCGGCAGGAGGTGCGGACGAGCAGTACTTC. It encodes CASSLSAGGADEQYF.

The genes are TRBV12-5 and TRBJ2-3; D not resolved. The CDR3 sequence is 13 residues long. Germline V CDR1 and CDR2: LGHNT, FRNRAP. Between the trimmed V and J ends, which lost 5 bases and 1 base, there was a span of 7 bases. CDR3 nucleotide sequence: TGTGCTAGTGGTCCCTCGGGCACAGATACGCAGTATTTT. Its translation is CASGPSGTDTQYF.

This sequence joins TRBV11-3 and TRBJ2-7; tentatively, D is TRBD1 (6 bases). CDR1 is SGHNT and CDR2 is YENEEA in the germline V gene. Trimming pared 4 bases from V and 4 bases from J, leaving 14 bases between. This CDR3 region has 14 residues. The DNA for the CDR3 is TGTGCCAGCAGCTATAGAGACAGGCCTTACGAGCAGTACTTC. It is translated as CASSYRDRPYEQYF. Complete variable domain (other parts from reference TRBV11-3 and TRBJ2-7): EAGVVQSPRYKIIEKKQPVAFWCNPISGHNTLYWYLQNLGQGPELLIRYENEEAVDDSQLPKDRFSAERLKGVDSTLKIQPAELGDSAVYLCASSYRDRPYEQYFGPGTRLTVT.

The gene calls are TRBV10-3 and TRBJ1-6, with D maybe TRBD1 (5 bases). V was shortened by 4 bases and J by 13 bases, with 11 bases between the two germline ends. CDR1 is ENHRY and CDR2 is SYGVKD in the germline V gene. There are 12 residues in the CDR3. This CDR3 reads CAISVQGSPLHF. The DNA of the CDR3 is TGTGCCATCAGTGTCCAGGGATCCCCCCTCCACTTT.

The chain uses TRBV5-4 and TRBJ2-1; 9 bases map to TRBD1. This CDR3 has 14 residues. The germline CDR1 and CDR2 sequences are SGHNT and YYREEE (reference sequence). Unmatched junction bases numbered 11, after V lost 0 bases and J lost 16 bases. This CDR3 is CASSLGYPGQGKFF. The CDR3 nucleotides are TGTGCCAGCAGCTTGGGATATCCGGGACAGGGAAAATTCTTC.

The J gene is TRBJ2-7, the V gene TRBV5-1; D may be TRBD2 (7 bases). The CDR3 spans 14 residues. Germline V CDR1 and CDR2: SGHRS, YFSETQ. V lost 6 bases and J lost 2, with 15 bases in between. The CDR3 is CASTPGGGTYEQYF. DNA for the CDR3: TGCGCCAGCACCCCGGGGGGCGGAACCTACGAGCAGTACTTC.

This clone was observed a single time. With a much larger clone just one base away, this may be a read error. The chain joins TRBV7-9 to TRBJ1-5; 7 bases line up with TRBD1. Germline V lookup: CDR1 SEHNR, CDR2 FQNEAQ (reference sequence). The CDR3 extends over 13 amino acids. Losses at the gene ends were 5 bases for V and 4 bases for J; bases not matched to a gene: 2. The CDR3 nucleotides read TGTGCCAGCAGCCAGACAGGGAATCAGCCCCAGCATTTT. Its translation is CASSQTGNQPQHF.

The rearrangement joins TRBV18 to TRBJ1-1, with 7 bases lining up with TRBD1. V lost 5 bases to trimming and J lost 1 base; unmatched junction nucleotides: 7. Germline V gene lookup returns CDR1 KGHSH and CDR2 LQKENI. This CDR3 contains 15 residues. The CDR3 spells CASSSGTETNTEAFF. The CDR3 region has the DNA TGTGCCAGCTCATCGGGGACAGAGACGAACACTGAAGCTTTCTTT.

This clone was observed once. The rearrangement uses TRBV9 and TRBJ2-2, with a tentative D call TRBD1 (5 bases). V gave up 0 bases and J gave up 4 bases, with 10 bases separating them. The CDR3 is 15 amino acids. Germline CDR1 and CDR2: SGDLS and YYNGEE. CDR3 residues: CASSVGVGLTGELFF. The CDR3 DNA is TGTGCCAGCAGCGTAGGGGTGGGGCTCACCGGGGAGCTGTTTTTT.

The V and J genes are TRBV27 and TRBJ2-1; 8 bases fit TRBD2. Per germline, CDR1 MNHEY and CDR2 SMNVEV (reference sequence). The CDR3 is made up of 15 amino acids. After removal of 2 bases from V and 4 bases from J, the junction contained 4 bases not matched to a gene. The CDR3 DNA reads TGTGCCAGCAGTTTAAGGGCTAGCGGGTACAATGAGCAGTTCTTC. It yields the protein CASSLRASGYNEQFF.

The chain links TRBV5-6 to TRBJ2-5, with TRBD1 identical over 7 bases. The germline gives CDR1 SGHDT, CDR2 YYEEEE. This CDR3 spans 13 amino acids. The ends lost 3 bases at V and 4 bases at J; junction bases unmatched: 3. The CDR3 DNA reads as TGTGCCAGCAGCTCAACAGGGGCAGAGACCCAGTACTTC. It is translated as CASSSTGAETQYF. The full variable domain, completed using reference TRBV5-6 and TRBJ2-5, is DAGVTQSPTHLIKTRGQQVTLRCSPKSGHDTVSWYQQALGQGPQFIFQYYEEEERQRGNFPDRFSGHQFPNYSSELNVNALLLGDSALYLCASSSTGAETQYFGPGTRLLVL.

The chain is built from TRBV3-1 (or the pseudogene TRBV3-2) and TRBJ2-7, with D tentatively TRBD2 (5 bases). CDR3 size: 15 residues. Trimming shortened V by 0 bases and J by 3 bases, and 12 bases separated the two germline ends. The germline V gene encodes CDR1 LGHDT and CDR2 YNNKEL (reference sequence). The CDR3 protein is CASSQEGAARYEQYF. The CDR3 DNA is TGTGCCAGCAGCCAAGAGGGAGCGGCGCGCTACGAGCAGTACTTC.

The chain uses TRBV2 and TRBJ1-1; D is unresolved. The germline V and J ends were trimmed by 7 bases and 1 base, with 10 bases remaining between them. CDR3 length: 13 amino acids. Germline V lookup: CDR1 SNHLY, CDR2 FYNNEI. The CDR3: CASNPRGNTEAFF. The DNA for the CDR3 is TGTGCCAGCAATCCCCGCGGGAACACTGAAGCTTTCTTT.

V is TRBV7-9 and J is TRBJ1-2; D gene ambiguous. The CDR3 totals 16 residues. Germline V CDR1 and CDR2: SEHNR, FQNEAQ (reference sequence). V lost 2 bases and J 6 bases, leaving 19 bases between the germline ends. The CDR3 bases are TGTGCCAGCAGCTTATTGCGGTCGGGGAAGGAGGATGGCTACACCTTC. Translated, it gives CASSLLRSGKEDGYTF. Full variable domain (missing parts from reference TRBV7-9 and TRBJ1-2): DTGVSQNPRHKITKRGQNVTFRCDPISEHNRLYWYRQTLGQGPEFLTYFQNEAQLEKSRLLSDRFSAERPKGSFSTLEIQRTEQGDSAMYLCASSLLRSGKEDGYTFGSGTRLTVV.

The count of this clone is one. The rearrangement links TRBV28 to TRBJ2-1; 9 bases agree with TRBD2. This CDR3 comprises 18 residues. Germline-derived CDR1 and CDR2 are MDHEN and SYDVKM. The J segment lost 4 bases and the V segment lost 3 bases, leaving 13 bases of the junction unmatched. The CDR3 is CASSLPSGTRFQYNEQFF. The CDR3 DNA reads as TGTGCCAGCAGTTTGCCTAGCGGGACCCGATTCCAATACAATGAGCAGTTCTTC.

The V and J genes are TRBV7-6 and TRBJ2-2; 7 bases align to TRBD1. The CDR3 is made up of 15 amino acids. Germline values: CDR1 SGHVS, CDR2 FNYEAQ. With 3 bases clipped from V and 6 bases from J, the junction kept 7 bases outside the gene matches. CDR3: CASSFRDSRSGELFF. The CDR3 DNA sequence: TGTGCCAGCAGCTTCCGGGACAGTAGGTCCGGGGAGCTGTTTTTT. The complete variable domain, with remaining parts taken from reference TRBV7-6 and TRBJ2-2, reads GAGVSQSPRYKVTKRGQDVALRCDPISGHVSLYWYRQALGQGPEFLTYFNYEAQQDKSGLPNDRFSAERPEGSISTLTIQRTEQRDSAMYRCASSFRDSRSGELFFGEGSRLTVL.

This chain uses TRBV6-4 with TRBJ2-5; a weak D match, TRBD1 (6 bases). This CDR3 is built from 13 residues. Germline CDR1 MRHNA, CDR2 SNTAGT. The V end lost 4 bases, the J end lost 4 bases, and 10 bases lay between the germline ends. The CDR3 nucleotides are TGTGCCAGCAGTGCGACAGGAACAGAGACCCAGTACTTC. This gives the protein CASSATGTETQYF.

This clone was picked up one time. The chain recombines TRBV2 with TRBJ1-5; 11 nucleotides agree with TRBD1. This CDR3 comprises 16 residues. J was trimmed by 5 bases and V by 6 bases; bases with no gene match: 9. Germline loops: CDR1 SNHLY, CDR2 FYNNEI. The CDR3 here is CASRAGGQGDHQPQHF. Written as DNA, the CDR3 is TGTGCCAGCAGGGCTGGGGGACAGGGGGACCATCAGCCCCAGCATTTT.

The chain combines TRBV3-1 (or the pseudogene TRBV3-2) with TRBJ1-5; TRBD1 matches at 9 bases. From germline, CDR1 is LGHDT and CDR2 YNNKEL (reference sequence). There are 15 residues in the CDR3. The trim removed 3 bases at V and 1 base at J, leaving 1 base unmatched. CDR3 nucleotide sequence: TGTGCCAGCAGCCAGGGGACAGGGAGCAATCAGCCCCAGCATTTT. Translation: CASSQGTGSNQPQHF.

The chain links TRBV19 to TRBJ2-2, with a possible D match to TRBD2 (5 bases). V lost 3 bases to trimming and J lost 4 bases, with 9 bases between them. Per the germline V gene, CDR1 is LNHDA and CDR2 is SQIVND (reference sequence). The length of the CDR3 is 14 residues. DNA of the CDR3: TGTGCCAGTAGTATCCCAGCGGTCACCGGGGAGCTGTTTTTT. Amino acids: CASSIPAVTGELFF.

The J gene is TRBJ1-4, the V gene TRBV28, with 11 bases identical to TRBD1. With 5 bases clipped from V and 10 bases from J, the junction kept 6 bases outside the gene matches. The germline gives CDR1 MDHEN, CDR2 SYDVKM. CDR3 size: 14 residues. The CDR3 bases are TGTGCCAGCAGTCTGGGACAGGGGGACGGAAAACTGTTTTTT. This encodes CASSLGQGDGKLFF. Complete variable domain (other parts from reference TRBV28 and TRBJ1-4): DVKVTQSSRYLVKRTGEKVFLECVQDMDHENMFWYRQDPGLGLRLIYFSYDVKMKEKGDIPEGYSVSREKKERFSLILESASTNQTSMYLCASSLGQGDGKLFFGSGTQLSVL.

This clone was seen just once. The rearrangement links TRBV21-1 to TRBJ1-1. TRBV21-1 is deemed a pseudogene. The CDR3 has 13 amino acids. CDR3 region: CASTPRRAAEAFF. CDR3 sequence (DNA): TGTGCCAGCACCCCAAGGAGGGCAGCTGAAGCTTTCTTT.

V and J are TRBV11-2 and TRBJ1-4; D possibly corresponds to TRBD1 (6 bases). Trimming took off 4 bases at V and 0 bases at J, with 15 bases between the two ends. The CDR3 has 17 residues. Germline CDR1 is SGHAT and CDR2 is FQNNGV. CDR3 DNA sequence: TGTGCCAGCAGCTGGAGCGGGACACTCGCAACTAATGAAAAACTGTTTTTT. Translated, it gives CASSWSGTLATNEKLFF.

This clone showed up just once. This rearrangement joins TRBV5-6 to TRBJ1-2; a weak D match, TRBD1 (6 bases). Deletions cut 2 bases from V and 5 bases from J, with 16 bases between. Per germline, CDR1 SGHDT and CDR2 YYEEEE. The CDR3 runs to 15 residues. In nucleotides, the CDR3 is TGTGCCAGCAGCTTAAAATGGACAGAGTCTTATGGCTACACCTTC. Encoded protein: CASSLKWTESYGYTF.

The J gene is TRBJ1-1, the V gene TRBV28, with TRBD1 matching over 8 bases. The germline CDR1 and CDR2 sequences are MDHEN and SYDVKM. Trimming took 5 bases from V and 3 from J; bases not matched to a gene: 11. CDR3 length: 16 residues. CDR3 DNA: TGTGCCAGCAGTGTAGGGACAGGAAGGGTGGACACTGAAGCTTTCTTT. Translation: CASSVGTGRVDTEAFF.

The chain employs TRBV7-6 and TRBJ2-7; 8 nucleotides match TRBD1. Trimming at V came to 2 bases and at J to 5 bases, leaving 5 bases not matched to a gene. The CDR3 runs 14 residues. The germline CDR1 and CDR2 sequences are SGHVS and FNYEAQ. The CDR3 DNA follows: TGTGCCAGCAGCTTAACAACAGGGGGAAACGAGCAGTACTTC. As protein: CASSLTTGGNEQYF.

This clone was observed a single time. The V call is TRBV7-8, the J call TRBJ1-5; D unclear. CDR3 length: 14 residues. V lost 0 bases and J lost 10, with 13 bases in between. The germline gives CDR1 SGHVS, CDR2 FQNEAQ. CDR3: CASSLALATNPQHF. CDR3 bases: TGTGCCAGCAGCTTAGCGCTTGCCACAAATCCCCAGCATTTT.